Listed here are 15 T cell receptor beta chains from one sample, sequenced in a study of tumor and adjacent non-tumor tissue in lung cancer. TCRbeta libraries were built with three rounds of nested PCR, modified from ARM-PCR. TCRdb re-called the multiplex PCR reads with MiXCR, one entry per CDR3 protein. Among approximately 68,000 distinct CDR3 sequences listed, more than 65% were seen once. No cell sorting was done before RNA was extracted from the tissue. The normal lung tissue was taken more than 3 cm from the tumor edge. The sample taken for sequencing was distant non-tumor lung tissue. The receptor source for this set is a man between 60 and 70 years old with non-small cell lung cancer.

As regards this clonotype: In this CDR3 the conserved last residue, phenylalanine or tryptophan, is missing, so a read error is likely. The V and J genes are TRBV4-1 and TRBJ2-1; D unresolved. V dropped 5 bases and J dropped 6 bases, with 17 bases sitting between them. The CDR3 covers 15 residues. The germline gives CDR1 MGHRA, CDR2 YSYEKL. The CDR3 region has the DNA TGCGCCAGCAGCGGGAAGTTGGACCTGGCCAATGAGCAGTTCTTA. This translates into CASSGKLDLANEQFL.

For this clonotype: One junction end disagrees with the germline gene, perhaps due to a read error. The CDR3 DNA reads TGTGCCAGCAGCCAAGATAGTCTAGCGGGAGTTGGAAACATTCAGTATTTC. Translated: CASSQDSLAGVGNIQYF. V gene TRBV14 combines with J gene TRBJ2-4; 10 bases agree with TRBD2. The CDR3 totals 17 residues. The germline CDR1 and CDR2 sequences are SGHDN and FVKESK.

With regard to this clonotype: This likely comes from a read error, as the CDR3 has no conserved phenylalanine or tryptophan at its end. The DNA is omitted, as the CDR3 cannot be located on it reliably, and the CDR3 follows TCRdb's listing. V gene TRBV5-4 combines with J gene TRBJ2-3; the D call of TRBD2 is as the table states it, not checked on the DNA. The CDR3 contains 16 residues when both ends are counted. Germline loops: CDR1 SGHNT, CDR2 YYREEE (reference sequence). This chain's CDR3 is CASSPIEREPGDAQCL.

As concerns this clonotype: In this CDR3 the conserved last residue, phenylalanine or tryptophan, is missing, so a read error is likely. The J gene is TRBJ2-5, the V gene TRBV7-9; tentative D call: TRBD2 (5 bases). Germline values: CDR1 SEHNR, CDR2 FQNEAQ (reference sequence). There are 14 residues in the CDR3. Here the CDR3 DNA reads TGTGCCAGTAGCTATGCCGCGAGGGAAGAGACCCAGTACCTC. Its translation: CASSYAAREETQYL.

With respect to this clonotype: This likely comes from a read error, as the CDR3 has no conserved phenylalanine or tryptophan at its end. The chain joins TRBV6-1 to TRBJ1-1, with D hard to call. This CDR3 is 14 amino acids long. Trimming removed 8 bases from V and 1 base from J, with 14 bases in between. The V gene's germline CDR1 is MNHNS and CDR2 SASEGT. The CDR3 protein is CASPTMAGNTEAFS. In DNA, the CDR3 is TGTGCCAGCCCTACCATGGCAGGGAACACTGAAGCTTTCTCT.

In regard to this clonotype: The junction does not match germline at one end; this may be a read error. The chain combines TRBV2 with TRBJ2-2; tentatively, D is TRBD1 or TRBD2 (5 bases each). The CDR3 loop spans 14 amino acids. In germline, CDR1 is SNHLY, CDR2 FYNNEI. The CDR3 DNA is TGTACCAGCAGTGTCTCTGGGGGTACCGGGGAGCTGGTTTTT. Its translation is CTSSVSGGTGELVF.

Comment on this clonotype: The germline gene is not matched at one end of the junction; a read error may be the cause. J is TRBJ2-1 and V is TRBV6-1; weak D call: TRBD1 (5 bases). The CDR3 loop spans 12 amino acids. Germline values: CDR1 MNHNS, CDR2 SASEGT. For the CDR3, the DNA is TGTGGCAGCAGAGAAGGGGTTAACGAGCAGTTCTTC. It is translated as CGSREGVNEQFF.

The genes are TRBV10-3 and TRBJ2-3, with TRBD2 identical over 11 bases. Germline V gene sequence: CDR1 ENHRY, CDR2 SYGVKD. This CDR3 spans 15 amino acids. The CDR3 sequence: CTTLPLAGEPDTQYF. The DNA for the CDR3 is TGTACCACCCTTCCACTAGCGGGAGAGCCTGATACGCAGTATTTT.

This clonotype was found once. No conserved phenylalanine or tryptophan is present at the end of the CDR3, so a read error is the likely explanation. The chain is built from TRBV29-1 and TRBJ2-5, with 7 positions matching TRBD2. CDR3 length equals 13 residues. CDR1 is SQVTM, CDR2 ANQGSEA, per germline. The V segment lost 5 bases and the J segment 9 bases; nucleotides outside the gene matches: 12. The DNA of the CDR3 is TGCAGCGTTTTAGGAGAGAGTGGGGGGGCCCAGTACCTC. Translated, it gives CSVLGESGGAQYL.

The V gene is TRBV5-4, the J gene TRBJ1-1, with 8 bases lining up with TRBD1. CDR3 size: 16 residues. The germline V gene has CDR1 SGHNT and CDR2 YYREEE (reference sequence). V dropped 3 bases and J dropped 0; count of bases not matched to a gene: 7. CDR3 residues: CASSSGTGFMNTEAFF. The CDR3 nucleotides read TGTGCCAGCAGCTCCGGGACAGGCTTTATGAACACTGAAGCTTTCTTT.

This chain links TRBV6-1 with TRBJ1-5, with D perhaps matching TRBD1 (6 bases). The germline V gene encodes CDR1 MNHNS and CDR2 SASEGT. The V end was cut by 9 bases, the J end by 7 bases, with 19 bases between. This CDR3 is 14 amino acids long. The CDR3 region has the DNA TGTGCCAGTAGTATACAGGGAGGAGAACAGCCCCAGCATTTT. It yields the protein CASSIQGGEQPQHF.

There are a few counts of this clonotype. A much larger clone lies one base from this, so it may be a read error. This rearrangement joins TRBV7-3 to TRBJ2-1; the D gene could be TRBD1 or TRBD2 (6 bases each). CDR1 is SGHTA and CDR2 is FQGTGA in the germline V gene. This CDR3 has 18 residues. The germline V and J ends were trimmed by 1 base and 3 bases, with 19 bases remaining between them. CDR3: CASSLIGGLPNDYNEQFF. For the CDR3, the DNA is TGTGCCAGCAGCTTAATAGGGGGACTCCCCAATGACTACAATGAGCAGTTCTTC.

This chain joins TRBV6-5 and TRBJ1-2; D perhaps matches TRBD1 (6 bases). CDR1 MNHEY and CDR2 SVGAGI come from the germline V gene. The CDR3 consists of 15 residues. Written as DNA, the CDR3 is TGTGCTGGCAGTCAACAGGGTGGGAATAACTATGGCTACACCTTC. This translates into CAGSQQGGNNYGYTF.

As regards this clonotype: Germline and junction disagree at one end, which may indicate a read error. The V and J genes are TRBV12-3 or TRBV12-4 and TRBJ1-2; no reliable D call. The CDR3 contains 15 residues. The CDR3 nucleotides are TGTGCCTCCGATACGTGGGCCTTTACTAACTATGACTACACTTTC. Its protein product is CASDTWAFTNYDYTF.

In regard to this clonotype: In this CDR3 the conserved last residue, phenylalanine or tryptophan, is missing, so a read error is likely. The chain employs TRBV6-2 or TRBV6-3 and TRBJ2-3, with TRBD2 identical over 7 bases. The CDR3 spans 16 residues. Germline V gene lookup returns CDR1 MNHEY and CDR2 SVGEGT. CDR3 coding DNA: TGTGCCAGCAGTTCCCTTCAGGCGGGAGCTACGGATATGCAGTATTTA. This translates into CASSSLQAGATDMQYL.